This T cell receptor beta chain emerged from a study of shared clonotypes between healthy human individuals. Findings and limits, study-wide: Only blood was sampled, and tissue TCR repertoires likely differ from blood ones.

This CDR3 comprises 22 residues. Trimming cost V 4 bases and J 2 bases; bases outside gene matches: 25. Germline V CDR1 and CDR2: SGHRS, YFSETQ. Comment on this clone: The antigen remains undetermined.

The run depth of the assay was deep. Several immunoSEQ plates held equal portions of the genomic DNA taken from each subset. Repertoires were generated with immunoSEQ multiplex PCR, while TCRdb's copy carries only in-frame clones and drops some. The data contain 2 million to 2.5 million clones, roughly 92% of them singletons. The rearrangement uses TRBV5-1 and TRBJ2-1; 9 bases line up with TRBD2. This receptor was obtained from a man aged 18 to 30 in good health. Some clones in this sample may be carry-over from other donors' samples. The sample consisted of naive CD4+ T cells from PBMCs. The subset denotes: CD45RA+ positively selected. The CDR3 protein is CASSPDSPWGRIAGDTYNEQFF. CDR3 DNA: TGCGCCAGCAGCCCGGACTCCCCATGGGGCAGAATAGCGGGGGACACCTACAATGAGCAGTTCTTC.